This is a list of T cell receptor beta chains from one sample in a study of cytomegalovirus exposure and HLA in healthy donors. TCRdb's table, derived via immunoSEQ multiplex PCR, lists solely in-frame clones and lacks some. This table holds 140,000 or so clones, 80% to 90% found once. The sample was PBMCs. The receptors shown here come from a woman aged 25-40 years in good health and CMV-seropositive. CDR3s include the opening cysteine and the closing phenylalanine or tryptophan. The D gene is left open where the match is weak. Clone size is stated in some rows and not others, as once, few, many or a class when expanded.

v_gene,d_gene,j_gene,abundance,CDR3aa,CDR3nt
TRBV25-1,.,TRBJ2-5,.,CASSMGTGVFTQYF,TGTGCCTCATCGATGGGGACGGGGGTTTTTACCCAGTACTTC
TRBV2,TRBD2,TRBJ2-3,.,CASSGVTSDTQYF,TGTGCCAGTAGCGGGGTAACCTCTGATACGCAGTATTTT
TRBV13,TRBD2,TRBJ2-5,.,CASSSLAGGPGAQYF,TGTGCCAGCAGCTCGCTAGCGGGAGGGCCCGGAGCCCAGTACTTC
TRBV29-1,.,TRBJ1-1,.,CSVEGLYSWEGAFF,TGCAGCGTTGAAGGCCTTTATTCTTGGGAGGGAGCTTTCTTT
TRBV29-1,TRBD1,TRBJ1-1,once,CRVDRGTEAFF,TGCAGAGTCGACAGGGGCACTGAAGCTTTCTTT
TRBV28,TRBD2,TRBJ2-7,.,CASRSGTRYEQYF,TGTGCCAGCAGAAGCGGGACCCGCTACGAGCAGTACTTC
TRBV7-2,TRBD2,TRBJ2-7,once,CASGPAGTSGRAHEQYF,TGTGCCAGCGGGCCAGCAGGGACTAGCGGGAGAGCCCACGAGCAGTACTTC
TRBV6-4,.,TRBJ2-7,.,CASSDSGTPFYEQYF,TGTGCCAGCAGTGACTCGGGGACACCTTTCTACGAGCAGTACTTC
TRBV6-5,.,TRBJ2-7,.,CAGRTASSEQYF,TGTGCCGGCCGGACAGCGTCCTCCGAGCAGTACTTC
TRBV18,.,TRBJ1-4,.,CASSPGPGPNEKLFF,TGTGCCAGCTCACCAGGGCCCGGTCCTAATGAAAAACTGTTTTTT
TRBV6-4,.,TRBJ2-3,once,CASSEASSTDTQYF,TGTGCCAGCAGCGAAGCTTCTAGCACAGATACGCAGTATTTT
TRBV5-1,.,TRBJ1-2,few,CASSPAVGGYTF,TGCGCCAGCAGCCCAGCGGTAGGGGGCTACACCTTC
TRBV4-2,.,TRBJ2-7,.,CASSQPGRREQYF,TGTGCCAGCAGCCAACCTGGGAGGCGGGAGCAGTACTTC
TRBV15,.,TRBJ2-2,.,CATSRVEGTGELFF,TGTGCCACCAGCAGAGTTGAGGGGACAGGGGAGCTGTTTTTT
TRBV7-9,.,TRBJ1-1,.,CASSLGAGNTEAFF,TGTGCCAGCAGCTTAGGGGCAGGGAACACTGAAGCTTTCTTT
TRBV7-3,.,TRBJ2-3,.,CASSFSAGSDTQYF,TGTGCCAGCAGCTTCTCCGCGGGCTCAGATACGCAGTATTTT
TRBV10-1,TRBD1,TRBJ2-3,.,CASRVRQGKVTDTQYF,TGCGCCAGCAGAGTTCGACAGGGAAAGGTCACAGATACGCAGTATTTT
TRBV2,.,TRBJ2-2,.,CASSAWTGRAGELFF,TGTGCCAGCAGTGCCTGGACAGGGAGGGCCGGGGAGCTGTTTTTT
TRBV6-5,.,TRBJ2-3,.,CASRRVMGTDTQYF,TGTGCCAGCAGGAGGGTCATGGGCACAGATACGCAGTATTTT
TRBV4-1,.,TRBJ2-1,.,CASSQVGTWGNEQFF,TGCGCCAGCAGCCAAGTTGGGACTTGGGGCAATGAGCAGTTCTTC
TRBV11-2,.,TRBJ1-1,.,CASSFWTADTEAFF,TGTGCCAGCAGCTTTTGGACTGCCGACACTGAAGCTTTCTTT
TRBV19,.,TRBJ1-3,.,CASSIWSEGPGNTIYF,TGTGCCAGTAGTATATGGTCAGAGGGCCCTGGAAACACCATATATTTT
TRBV6-5,.,TRBJ2-7,.,CASSYIAGVYEQYF,TGTGCCAGCAGTTACATTGCAGGGGTCTACGAGCAGTACTTC
TRBV28,TRBD1,TRBJ2-3,once,CASMRQGATDTQYF,TGTGCCAGCATGCGACAGGGGGCAACAGATACGCAGTATTTT
TRBV5-1,.,TRBJ1-3,.,CASSLYNGLNAGNTIYF,TGCGCCAGCAGCTTATACAACGGACTCAATGCTGGAAACACCATATATTTT
TRBV27,.,TRBJ2-1,.,CASMRTYNEQFF,TGTGCCAGCATGCGGACCTACAATGAGCAGTTCTTC
TRBV18,.,TRBJ2-7,.,CASSPPTGSSYEQYF,TGTGCCAGCTCACCACCCACAGGGAGCTCCTACGAGCAGTACTTC
TRBV15,TRBD1,TRBJ1-1,.,CATSRVSPGGRTEAFF,TGTGCCACCAGCAGAGTCTCGCCAGGGGGCAGGACTGAAGCTTTCTTT
TRBV19,TRBD1,TRBJ2-7,.,CASSMGQGFLYEQYF,TGTGCCAGTAGTATGGGACAGGGTTTCCTCTACGAGCAGTACTTC
TRBV28,TRBD2,TRBJ2-1,once,CASSFTGTSKDEQFF,TGTGCCAGCAGTTTCACCGGGACTAGCAAGGATGAGCAGTTCTTC
TRBV28,.,TRBJ2-6,.,CASSGLAYSGANVLTF,TGTGCCAGCAGTGGACTGGCCTACTCTGGGGCCAACGTCCTGACTTTC
TRBV6-1,.,TRBJ2-7,.,CASSDIGISYEQYF,TGTGCCAGCAGTGACATCGGGATCTCCTACGAGCAGTACTTC
TRBV15,TRBD1,TRBJ1-6,.,CATSRDRSSVQGSPLHF,TGTGCCACCAGCAGAGATCGATCGTCAGTACAGGGGTCACCCCTCCACTTT
TRBV7-8,TRBD1,TRBJ2-1,.,CASSSPWDRGQMVKFF,TGTGCCAGCAGCTCTCCATGGGACAGGGGGCAAATGGTCAAGTTCTTC
TRBV9,.,TRBJ2-3,.,CASNRDGESTDTQYF,TGTGCCAGCAACCGAGACGGAGAGTCCACAGATACGCAGTATTTT